This TCR beta chain was retrieved from a study of CD4+ T cells in melanoma (dated by TCRdb to between 2022 and 2023). Context from the whole study: Neoantigen-specific CD4+ T cells in human melanoma were what the study investigated.

The receptor library was made with the immunoSEQ multiplex PCR assay. As stored in TCRdb, this immuneACCESS dataset retains in-frame rearrangements with V and J assigned. A fraction of the clones does not appear; measured against another copy, unresolved V genes explain less than half of the discrepancy, and the remainder lacks a known reason. The sample table contains some 9,500 clones; only one count was recorded for 73% of them. The ten largest clones add up to approximately 25% of the sample. Results the study describes overall, beyond this receptor: Neoantigen-specific CD4+ T cells in melanoma were reported to show diverse differentiation states. The report described a correlation between neoantigen-specific CD4+ T cells and the function of CD8+ T cells, macrophages and B cells.

This clone has more than one count but fewer than ten. Which antigen it targets is not known. The record has no base qualities; no much larger clone is one base away. The CDR3 spans 12 residues, from the cysteine through the phenylalanine. Only the CDR3 DNA stays, 36 bases, in frame from base 1. V is clipped by 4 bases and J by 4 bases, and the sequence between their germline boundaries is 7 bases long. The germline V gene specifies KGHSH as CDR1 and LQKENI as CDR2. The donors were melanoma patients. The source is a human donor with melanoma. The V gene is TRBV18 and the J gene is TRBJ2-5, with the D gene call left open. Source material: cells from a culture (not recorded whether cultured in vitro). The DNA is TGTGCCAGCTCACGTACCCTAGAGACCCAGTACTTC. Translated, this is CASSRTLETQYF.